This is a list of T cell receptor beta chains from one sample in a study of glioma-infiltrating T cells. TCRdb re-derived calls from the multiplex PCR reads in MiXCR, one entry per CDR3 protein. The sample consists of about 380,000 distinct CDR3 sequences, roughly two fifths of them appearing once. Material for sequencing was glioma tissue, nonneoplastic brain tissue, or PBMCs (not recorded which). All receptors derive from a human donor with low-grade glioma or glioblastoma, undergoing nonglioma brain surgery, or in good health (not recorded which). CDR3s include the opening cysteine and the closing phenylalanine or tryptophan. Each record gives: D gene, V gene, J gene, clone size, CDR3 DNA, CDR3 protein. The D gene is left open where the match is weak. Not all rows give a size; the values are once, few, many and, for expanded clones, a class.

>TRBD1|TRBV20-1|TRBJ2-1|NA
TGCAGTGCTTCCATAAACCCGACAGGGGGCTCGTACAATGAGCAGTTCTTC
CSASINPTGGSYNEQFF
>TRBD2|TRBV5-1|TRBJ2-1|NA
TGCGCCAGCAGCTCCCGGACTAGCTCCTCGGTTGAGCAGTTCTTC
CASSSRTSSSVEQFF
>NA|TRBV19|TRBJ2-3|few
TGTGCCAGTGCGGGCTGGGCCACAGATACGCAGTATTTT
CASAGWATDTQYF
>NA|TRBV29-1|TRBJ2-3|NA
TGCAGCGTTGAAGAGGGGAGCGGTCACACAGATACGCAGTATTTT
CSVEEGSGHTDTQYF
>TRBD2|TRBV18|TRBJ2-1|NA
TGTGCCAGCTCACCACCGGCCAGCGGGGATAACAATGAGCAGTTCTTC
CASSPPASGDNNEQFF
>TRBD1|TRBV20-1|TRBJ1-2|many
TGCAGTGCCAACGGGAACCAGGGGGGCTATGGCTACACCTTC
CSANGNQGGYGYTF
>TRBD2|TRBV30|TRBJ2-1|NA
TGTGCCTGGAGTGTTGGTAGCGGGAGCAATGAGCAGTTCTTC
CAWSVGSGSNEQFF
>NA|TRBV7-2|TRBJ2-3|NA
TGTGCCAGCACCCGGGTCCCCACAGATACGCAGTATTTT
CASTRVPTDTQYF
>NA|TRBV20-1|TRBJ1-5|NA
TGCAGTGCTAGAGATGGGAGGGGAAGCAATCAGCCCCAGCATTTT
CSARDGRGSNQPQHF
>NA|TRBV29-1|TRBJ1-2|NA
TGCAGCGTTGTCGCCCTCACCGGCTACACCTTC
CSVVALTGYTF
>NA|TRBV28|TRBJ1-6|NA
TGTGCCAGCAGTTCTCCGTCTAATTCACCCCTCCACTTT
CASSSPSNSPLHF
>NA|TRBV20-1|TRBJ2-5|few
TGCAGTGGCGGCGCGGGTATCTACCAAGAGACCCAGTACTTC
CSGGAGIYQETQYF
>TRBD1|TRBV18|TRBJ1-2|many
TGTGCCAGCTCACCAGGAGGGACAGGGGCTGGCTACACCTTC
CASSPGGTGAGYTF
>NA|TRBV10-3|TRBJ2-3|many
TGTGCCATCAGGGGGATGGTCACAGATACGCAGTATTTT
CAIRGMVTDTQYF
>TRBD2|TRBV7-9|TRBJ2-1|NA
TGTGCCAGCAGCTTACTCGGGACTAACAATGAGCAGTTCTTC
CASSLLGTNNEQFF
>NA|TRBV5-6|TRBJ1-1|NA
TGTGCCAGCAGCTTTGAGGGAACTGAAGCTTTCTTT
CASSFEGTEAFF
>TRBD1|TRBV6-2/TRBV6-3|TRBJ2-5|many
TGTGCCAGCAGTTACCTTGGACAGGGATGGGAGACCCAGTACTTC
CASSYLGQGWETQYF
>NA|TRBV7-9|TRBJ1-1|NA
TGTGCCAGCAGCTTATCCCCTGAAGCTTTCTTT
CASSLSPEAFF
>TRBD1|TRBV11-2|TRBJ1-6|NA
TGTGCCAGCAGCTCGGGACAGGGGGCTGGAACCTATAATTCACCCCTCCACTTT
CASSSGQGAGTYNSPLHF
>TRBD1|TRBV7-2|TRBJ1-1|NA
TGTGCCAGCAGCATCCAGGGGGAGGACACTGCAGCTTTCTTT
CASSIQGEDTAAFF
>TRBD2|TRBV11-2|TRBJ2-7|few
TGTGCCAGCAGTGGACTAGCGGGAGTCAACGAGCAGTACTTC
CASSGLAGVNEQYF
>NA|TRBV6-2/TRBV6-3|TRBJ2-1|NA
TGTGCCAGCAGTGAGACCAGAAGCTCCTACAATGAGCAGTTCTTC
CASSETRSSYNEQFF
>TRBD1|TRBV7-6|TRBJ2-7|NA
TGTGCCAGCAGCTCAGGACAGGGGAGCTCCTACGAGCAGTACTTC
CASSSGQGSSYEQYF
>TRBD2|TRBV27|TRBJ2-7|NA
TGTGCCAGCAGCAGACTAGCCTCCTACGAGCAGTACTTC
CASSRLASYEQYF
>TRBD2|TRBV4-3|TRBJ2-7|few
TGCGCCAGCAGCCACCGCAGCGGGGGGCCCTACGAGCAGTACTTC
CASSHRSGGPYEQYF
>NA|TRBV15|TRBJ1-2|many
TGTGCCACCAGCAGAGACACCTATGGCTACACCTTC
CATSRDTYGYTF
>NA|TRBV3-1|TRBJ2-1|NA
TGTGCCAGCAGCTTAGCTACTACCGGCCACCTGGGGCAGTTCTTC
CASSLATTGHLGQFF
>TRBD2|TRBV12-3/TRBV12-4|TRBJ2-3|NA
TGTGCCAGCAGTCTTTCTAGCGGCCGCTTCCCCGAAGATACGCAGTATTTT
CASSLSSGRFPEDTQYF
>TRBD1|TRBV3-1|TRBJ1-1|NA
TGTGCCAGCAGCTTCTCCCAGGGGGCGCTTACTGAAGCTTTCTTT
CASSFSQGALTEAFF
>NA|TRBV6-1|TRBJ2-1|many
TGTGCCAGCAGTGAAGACGTTAGCAGAACTGACAATGAGCAGTTCTTC
CASSEDVSRTDNEQFF
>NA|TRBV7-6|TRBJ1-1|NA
TGTGCCAGCAGCTTAGCAGAACACAGAGAAGCTTTCTTT
CASSLAEHREAFF
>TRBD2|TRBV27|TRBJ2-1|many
TGTGCCAGCAGTTTAATTGCGGGAGGGCCTTACAATGAGCAGTTCTTC
CASSLIAGGPYNEQFF
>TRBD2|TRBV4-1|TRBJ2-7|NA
TGCGCCAGCAGCCGAAGGACTAGCGGGAGGGACGAGCAGTACTTC
CASSRRTSGRDEQYF
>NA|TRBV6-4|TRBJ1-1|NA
TGTGCCAGCAGTGACTTCCTGAACACTGAAGCTTTCTTT
CASSDFLNTEAFF
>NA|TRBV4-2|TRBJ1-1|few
TGTGCCAGCAGCCAAGAAGGCAGGATGGACATTGATTTCTTT
CASSQEGRMDIDFF
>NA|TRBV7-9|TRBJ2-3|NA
TGTGCCAGCAGCTTAGATGGAGATACGCAGTATTTT
CASSLDGDTQYF
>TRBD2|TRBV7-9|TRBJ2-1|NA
TGCGCCAGCAGGCATGGGACTAGGGGGTATGAGCAGTTCTTC
CASRHGTRGYEQFF
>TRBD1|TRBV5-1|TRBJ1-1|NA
TGCGCCAGCAGCCCGACGGGACAGTTGAACACTGAAGCTTTCTTT
CASSPTGQLNTEAFF
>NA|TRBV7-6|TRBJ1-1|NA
TGTGCCAGCAGCCAATTACCGGGGGTGACTGAAGCTTTCTTT
CASSQLPGVTEAFF
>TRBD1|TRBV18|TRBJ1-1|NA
TGTGCCAGCTCAGCGGACAGGGGAACGACTGAAGCTTTCTTT
CASSADRGTTEAFF
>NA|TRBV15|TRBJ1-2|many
TGTGCCACCAGCAGGTGGGGGGGTTACGGCTACACCTTC
CATSRWGGYGYTF
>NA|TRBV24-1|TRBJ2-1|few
TGTGCCACCAGTGATTCCAGGGCCATCTCCTACAATGAGCAGTTCTTC
CATSDSRAISYNEQFF
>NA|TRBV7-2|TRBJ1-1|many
TGTGCCAGCGGACAACAACCGAACACTGAAGCTTTCTTT
CASGQQPNTEAFF
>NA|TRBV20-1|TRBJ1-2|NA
TGCAGTGCTAGAGAGGGGGGGCCCGCCGGCTACACCTTC
CSAREGGPAGYTF
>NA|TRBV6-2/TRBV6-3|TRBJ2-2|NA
TGTGCCAGCAGTCACGGGATTACCTTTGGGGAGCTGTTTTTT
CASSHGITFGELFF
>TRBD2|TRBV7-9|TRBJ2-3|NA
TGTGCCAGCAGCGAGGGACTAGCGGGGCGCACAGATACGCAGTATTTT
CASSEGLAGRTDTQYF
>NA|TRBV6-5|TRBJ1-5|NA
TGTGCCAGCAGTTACACCCCCAGACAGTCCGTCGCCCAGCCCCAGCATTTT
CASSYTPRQSVAQPQHF
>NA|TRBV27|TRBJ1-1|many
TGTGCCAGCAGTTTCTCTCCCGGGAGATCTAATGAAGCTTTCTTT
CASSFSPGRSNEAFF
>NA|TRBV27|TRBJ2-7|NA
TGTGCCAGCAGTCTGAGGACAGGGAGGGTGGACGAGCAGTACTTC
CASSLRTGRVDEQYF
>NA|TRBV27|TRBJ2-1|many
TGTGCCAGCGGACCAGGGACGGTGGGGAATGAGCAGTTCTTC
CASGPGTVGNEQFF
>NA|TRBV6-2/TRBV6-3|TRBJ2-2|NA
TGTGCCAGCAGTTATCAACTGAACGGGCCGGACGCCGGGGAGCTGTTTTTT
CASSYQLNGPDAGELFF